One sample yielded the 3 T cell receptor beta chains listed below, sequenced in a study of blood T cell repertoires in COVID-19. This table comes from immunoSEQ multiplex PCR, and its TCRdb copy is limited to in-frame clones, with some not included. The sample holds roughly 41,000 clones, 85% to 90% seen once. Sequenced: PBMCs or T cells enriched from blood (not recorded which). These TCRs come from a woman in her 50s who had recovered from COVID-19.

The chain has TRBV6-4 and TRBJ2-7, with TRBD2 identical over 15 bases. Germline CDR1 is MRHNA and CDR2 is SNTAGT. V dropped 6 bases and J dropped 5; count of bases not matched to a gene: 11. The CDR3 extends over 17 amino acids. Here the CDR3 reads CASSYGLAGGPENEQYF. CDR3 DNA: TGTGCCAGCAGCTACGGACTAGCGGGAGGGCCGGAGAACGAGCAGTACTTC.

The chain employs TRBV6-1 and TRBJ1-1, with TRBD1 matching 7 bases. The J segment lost 3 bases and the V segment lost 5 bases, leaving 9 bases of the junction unmatched. The CDR3 length is 15 residues. Germline CDR1 is MNHNS and CDR2 is SASEGT. The CDR3 loop is CASSSRYTGDTEAFF. Written as DNA, the CDR3 is TGTGCCAGCAGTTCAAGATACACAGGGGACACTGAAGCTTTCTTT.

This clone was seen a single time. The chain couples TRBV7-2 to TRBJ2-3; D is uncertain. Germline CDR1 is SGHTA and CDR2 is FQGNSA. V lost 3 bases to trimming and J lost 2 bases, with 6 bases between them. The length of the CDR3 is 13 residues. The CDR3 region has the DNA TGTGCCAGCAGCTTTGACTTCACAGATACGCAGTATTTT. It specifies CASSFDFTDTQYF.